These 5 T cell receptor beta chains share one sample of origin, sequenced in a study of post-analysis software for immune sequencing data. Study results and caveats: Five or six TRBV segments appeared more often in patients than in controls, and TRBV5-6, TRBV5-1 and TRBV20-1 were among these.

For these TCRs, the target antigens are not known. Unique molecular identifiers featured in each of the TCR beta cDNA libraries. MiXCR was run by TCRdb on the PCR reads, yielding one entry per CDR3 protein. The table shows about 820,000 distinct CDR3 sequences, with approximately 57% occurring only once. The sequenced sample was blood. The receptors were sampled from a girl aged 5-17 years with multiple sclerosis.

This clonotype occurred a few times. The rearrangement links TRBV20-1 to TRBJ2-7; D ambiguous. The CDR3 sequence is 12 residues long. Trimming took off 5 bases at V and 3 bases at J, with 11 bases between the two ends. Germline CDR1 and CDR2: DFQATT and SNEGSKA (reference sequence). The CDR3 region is CSAPGVGYEQYF. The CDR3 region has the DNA TGCAGTGCTCCCGGTGTGGGCTACGAGCAGTACTTC.

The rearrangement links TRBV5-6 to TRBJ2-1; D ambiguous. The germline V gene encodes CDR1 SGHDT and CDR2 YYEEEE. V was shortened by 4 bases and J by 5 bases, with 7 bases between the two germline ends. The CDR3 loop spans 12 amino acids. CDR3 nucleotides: TGTGCCAGCAGCATTCAGGACAATGAGCAGTTCTTC. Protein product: CASSIQDNEQFF.

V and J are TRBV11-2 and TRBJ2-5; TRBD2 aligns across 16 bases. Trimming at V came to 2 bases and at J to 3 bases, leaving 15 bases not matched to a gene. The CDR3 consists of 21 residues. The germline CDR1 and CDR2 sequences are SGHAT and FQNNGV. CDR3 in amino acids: CASSLTAGTSGGERREETQYF. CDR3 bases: TGTGCCAGCAGCTTAACCGCCGGGACTAGCGGGGGGGAGAGACGAGAAGAGACCCAGTACTTC.

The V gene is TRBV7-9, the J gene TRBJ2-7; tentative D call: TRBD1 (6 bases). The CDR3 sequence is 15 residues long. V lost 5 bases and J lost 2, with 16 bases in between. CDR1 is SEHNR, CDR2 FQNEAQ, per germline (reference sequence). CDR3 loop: CASSPRAGEPYEQYF. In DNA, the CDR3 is TGTGCCAGCAGCCCCCGAGCAGGGGAACCCTACGAGCAGTACTTC.

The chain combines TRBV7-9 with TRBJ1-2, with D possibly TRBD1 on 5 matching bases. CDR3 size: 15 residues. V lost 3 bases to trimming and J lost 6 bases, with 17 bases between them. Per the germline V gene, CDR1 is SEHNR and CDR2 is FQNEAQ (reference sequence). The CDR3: CASSFGTALVHGYTF. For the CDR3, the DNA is TGTGCCAGCAGCTTTGGGACCGCTCTCGTCCATGGCTACACCTTC. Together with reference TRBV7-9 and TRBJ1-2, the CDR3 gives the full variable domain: DTGVSQNPRHKITKRGQNVTFRCDPISEHNRLYWYRQTLGQGPEFLTYFQNEAQLEKSRLLSDRFSAERPKGSFSTLEIQRTEQGDSAMYLCASSFGTALVHGYTFGSGTRLTVV.